What follows are 18 T cell receptor beta chains derived from one specimen sequenced in a study of immune characteristics of hereditary and idiopathic chronic pancreatitis. Sequenced by immunoSEQ multiplex PCR; TCRdb stores in-frame clones only, minus some. The sample shows about 9,100 clones, around 79% of them seen only once. The pancreas tissue came from patients undergoing total pancreatectomy with islet autotransplantation. The specimen sequenced was pancreas tissue with idiopathic chronic pancreatitis. The source is a human donor with chronic pancreatitis.

This clone appeared a single time. This chain joins TRBV3-1 (or the pseudogene TRBV3-2) and TRBJ2-2; D is unclear. The ends were cut back, 6 bases at V and 3 bases at J, with 14 bases in the middle. The length of the CDR3 is 15 residues. Germline CDR1 LGHDT, CDR2 YNNKEL (reference sequence). The CDR3 loop is CASRPHEIDTGELFF. In DNA form, the CDR3 reads TGTGCCAGCAGACCTCACGAAATAGACACCGGGGAGCTGTTTTTT.

The chain carries TRBV7-9 and TRBJ1-1; D uncertain. Germline V gene lookup returns CDR1 SEHNR and CDR2 FQNEAQ (reference sequence). The CDR3 has 16 amino acids. V lost 4 bases and J lost 3, with 18 bases in between. The CDR3 spells CASSSATFDKDTEAFF. CDR3 DNA sequence: TGTGCCAGCAGCTCCGCCACGTTCGATAAAGACACTGAAGCTTTCTTT.

This clone was detected only a few times. CDR3 in amino acids: CASSPYPAPYEQYV. The CDR3 bases are TGTGCCAGCAGCCCCTACCCGGCACCCTACGAGCAGTACGTC. V usage is TRBV14 and J usage is TRBJ2-7; D gene unclear. Germline CDR1 and CDR2: SGHDN and FVKESK. Trimming left V 4 bases short and J 2 bases short, with 12 bases between. The CDR3 loop spans 14 amino acids.

The chain carries TRBV4-1 and TRBJ1-1; D not certain. The CDR3 covers 16 residues. Germline V CDR1 and CDR2: MGHRA, YSYEKL. V lost 0 bases and J 5 bases, leaving 16 bases between the germline ends. CDR3 coding DNA: TGCGCCAGCAGCCAAGATAATTCCGACATGGGGACTGAAGCTTTCTTT. It encodes CASSQDNSDMGTEAFF.

The J gene is TRBJ2-1, the V gene TRBV5-1; D not certain. Germline V gene lookup returns CDR1 SGHRS and CDR2 YFSETQ. V gave up 2 bases and J gave up 8 bases, with 11 bases separating them. The CDR3 loop spans 13 amino acids. CDR3 residues: CASSFDPRDEQFF. CDR3 DNA: TGCGCCAGCAGCTTTGACCCAAGAGATGAGCAGTTCTTC.

This chain uses TRBV7-2 with TRBJ2-6; the D gene is possibly TRBD2 (6 bases). Trimming removed 3 bases from V and 0 bases from J, with 6 bases in between. The CDR3 loop spans 15 amino acids. Germline V gives CDR1 SGHTA, CDR2 FQGNSA. The CDR3 coding sequence is TGTGCCAGCAGCTTCGGGGGCTCTGGGGCCAACGTCCTGACTTTC. Translated: CASSFGGSGANVLTF.

The gene calls are TRBV9 and TRBJ1-4; TRBD1 might be the D (5 bases). The ends were cut back, 4 bases at V and 6 bases at J, with 16 bases in the middle. Germline V gives CDR1 SGDLS, CDR2 YYNGEE. This CDR3 has 15 residues. As DNA, the CDR3 is TGTGCCAGCAGCCTCCGGGACGGGCCGCATGAAAAACTGTTTTTT. Translated: CASSLRDGPHEKLFF.

The rearrangement links TRBV7-9 to TRBJ1-1; 8 nucleotides match TRBD1. The CDR3 spans 15 residues. Germline V lookup: CDR1 SEHNR, CDR2 FQNEAQ (reference sequence). The junction had 9 bases not matched to a gene; V was cut back by 5 bases and J by 4 bases. In nucleotides, the CDR3 is TGTGCCAGCAGCCCACCTGGACAGGGAGGCACTGAAGCTTTCTTT. Translation gives CASSPPGQGGTEAFF.

Only one count was recorded for this clone. The CDR3 spells CASSQDVSSGANVLTF. As DNA, the CDR3 is TGCGCCAGCAGCCAAGACGTTAGCTCTGGGGCCAACGTCCTGACTTTC. This chain joins TRBV4-3 and TRBJ2-6; D is uncertain. CDR1 is LGHNA, CDR2 YSLEER, per germline. With 0 bases removed from V and 0 bases from J, the gap between germline ends came to 6 bases. The CDR3 spans 16 residues.

This clone was observed a single time. This sequence joins TRBV9 and TRBJ2-2; D unclear. The CDR3 covers 16 residues. The V gene lost 0 bases and the J gene lost 3 bases, with 12 bases spanning the gap. Germline V gene lookup returns CDR1 SGDLS and CDR2 YYNGEE. The CDR3 loop is CASSVVGVRDTGELFF. The CDR3 DNA follows: TGTGCCAGCAGCGTAGTTGGGGTTAGGGACACCGGGGAGCTGTTTTTT.

The J gene is TRBJ2-2, the V gene TRBV2, with unresolved D. This CDR3 has 14 amino acids. V was clipped by 4 bases and J by 1 base, with 7 bases between them. Looked up from germline, CDR1 is SNHLY and CDR2 is FYNNEI. For the CDR3, the DNA is TGTGCCAGCAGTGGGACGGTGAACACCGGGGAGCTGTTTTTT. This encodes CASSGTVNTGELFF.

This chain joins TRBV9 and TRBJ1-2; the D gene is possibly TRBD1 (6 bases). The germline CDR1 and CDR2 sequences are SGDLS and YYNGEE. The CDR3 runs to 15 residues. Trimming pared 3 bases from V and 4 bases from J, leaving 16 bases between. The chain's CDR3 is CASSGPGHTFYGYTF. The CDR3 DNA reads as TGTGCCAGCAGCGGGCCGGGACACACCTTCTATGGCTACACCTTC. Supplemented by reference TRBV9 and TRBJ1-2, the full variable domain reads DSGVTQTPKHLITATGQRVTLRCSPRSGDLSVYWYQQSLDQGLQFLIQYYNGEERAKGNILERFSAQQFPDLHSELNLSSLELGDSALYFCASSGPGHTFYGYTFGSGTRLTVV.

The DNA for the CDR3 is TGCGCCAGCAGGCCCCTCCCAGGGACAGGGAGGGACACTGAAGCTTTCTTT. Translation: CASRPLPGTGRDTEAFF. This chain uses TRBV5-1 with TRBJ1-1; 9 bases agree with TRBD1. CDR1 is SGHRS, CDR2 YFSETQ, per germline. V gave up 5 bases and J gave up 3 bases; unmatched junction bases: 14. CDR3 length: 17 amino acids.

The chain links TRBV2 to TRBJ1-1; TRBD1 matches at 7 bases. The CDR3 contains 14 residues. V was clipped by 6 bases and J by 1 base; unmatched bases: 5. Germline CDR1 and CDR2: SNHLY and FYNNEI. CDR3 in amino acids: CASRGTAQNTEAFF. CDR3 DNA: TGTGCCAGCAGGGGGACAGCGCAGAACACTGAAGCTTTCTTT. The full variable domain, completed using reference TRBV2 and TRBJ1-1, is EPEVTQTPSHQVTQMGQEVILRCVPISNHLYFYWYRQILGQKVEFLVSFYNNEISEKSEIFDDQFSVERPDGSNFTLKIRSTKLEDSAMYFCASRGTAQNTEAFFGQGTRLTVV.

The chain is built from TRBV7-9 and TRBJ2-5; D unclear. Per germline, CDR1 SEHNR and CDR2 FQNEAQ (reference sequence). Deletions cut 5 bases from V and 4 bases from J, with 11 bases between. There are 13 residues in the CDR3. The CDR3 sequence: CASSPRNGETQYF. The CDR3 DNA follows: TGTGCCAGCAGCCCACGGAATGGAGAGACCCAGTACTTC.

The J gene is TRBJ1-1, the V gene TRBV5-1; the D is unclear. This CDR3 has 15 amino acids. The germline V and J ends were trimmed by 3 bases and 0 bases, with 12 bases remaining between them. CDR1 SGHRS and CDR2 YFSETQ come from the germline V gene. The CDR3 loop is CASSWGIMMNTEAFF. Here the CDR3 DNA reads TGCGCCAGCAGCTGGGGTATCATGATGAACACTGAAGCTTTCTTT.

This chain links TRBV19 with TRBJ2-2, with D possibly TRBD1 on 6 matching bases. The V end lost 7 bases, the J end lost 2 bases, and 11 bases lay between the germline ends. Germline loops: CDR1 LNHDA, CDR2 SQIVND (reference sequence). This CDR3 has 14 residues. The chain's CDR3 is CASNRVLNTGELFF. The CDR3 bases are TGTGCCAGTAACAGGGTCCTAAACACCGGGGAGCTGTTTTTT.

The chain has TRBV4-3 and TRBJ2-1, with 8 positions matching TRBD1. Germline CDR1 LGHNA, CDR2 YSLEER. The length of the CDR3 is 14 residues. J gave up 9 bases and V 5 bases, and 9 bases lay outside the gene matches. CDR3 protein: CASSKNGQGVEQFF. For the CDR3, the DNA is TGCGCCAGCAGCAAAAACGGACAGGGAGTTGAGCAGTTCTTC.